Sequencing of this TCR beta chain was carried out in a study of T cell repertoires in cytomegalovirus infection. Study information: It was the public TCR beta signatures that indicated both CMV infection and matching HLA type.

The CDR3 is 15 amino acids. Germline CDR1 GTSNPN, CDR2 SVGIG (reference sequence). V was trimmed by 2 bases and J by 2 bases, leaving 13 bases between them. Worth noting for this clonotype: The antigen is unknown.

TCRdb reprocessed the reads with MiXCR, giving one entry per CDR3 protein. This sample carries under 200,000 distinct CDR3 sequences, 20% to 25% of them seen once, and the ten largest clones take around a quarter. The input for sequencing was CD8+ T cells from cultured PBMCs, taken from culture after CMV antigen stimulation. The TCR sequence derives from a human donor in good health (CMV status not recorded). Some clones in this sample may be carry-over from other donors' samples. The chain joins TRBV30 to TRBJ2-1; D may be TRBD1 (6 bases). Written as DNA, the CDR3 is TGTGCCTGGAGTCCACCAGGGGATACCTACAATGAGCAGTTCTTC. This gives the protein CAWSPPGDTYNEQFF.